The entry below gives a single T cell receptor beta chain sequence along with its context. Its antigen is as yet unknown. This CDR3 contains 17 residues. Germline values: CDR1 SGHAT, CDR2 FQNNGV. V dropped 5 bases and J dropped 3 bases, with 20 bases sitting between them. The data belong to a study of PD-1 blockade in classical Hodgkin lymphoma. Study-level findings and limits: Diversity in CD4+ TCRs, unlike that measured in CD8+ TCRs, had risen significantly by C4D1.

Clones were read by immunoSEQ multiplex PCR, and TCRdb kept only the in-frame ones, dropping some. Of about 27,000 clones in the sample, approximately 86% were seen once. All patients relapsed after autologous stem cell transplantation, and brentuximab vedotin exposure varied. Investigators obtained CD8+ T cells from thawed PBMCs by magnetic negative selection. Sequencing used CD8+ T cells from blood, obtained at baseline. This rearrangement joins TRBV11-2 to TRBJ2-1; possibly TRBD1 for D (6 bases). This receptor was obtained from a human donor with classical Hodgkin lymphoma. CDR3 loop: CASSPRRQANIYNEQFF. As DNA, the CDR3 is TGTGCCAGCAGCCCACGCCGACAGGCCAACATCTACAATGAGCAGTTCTTC.